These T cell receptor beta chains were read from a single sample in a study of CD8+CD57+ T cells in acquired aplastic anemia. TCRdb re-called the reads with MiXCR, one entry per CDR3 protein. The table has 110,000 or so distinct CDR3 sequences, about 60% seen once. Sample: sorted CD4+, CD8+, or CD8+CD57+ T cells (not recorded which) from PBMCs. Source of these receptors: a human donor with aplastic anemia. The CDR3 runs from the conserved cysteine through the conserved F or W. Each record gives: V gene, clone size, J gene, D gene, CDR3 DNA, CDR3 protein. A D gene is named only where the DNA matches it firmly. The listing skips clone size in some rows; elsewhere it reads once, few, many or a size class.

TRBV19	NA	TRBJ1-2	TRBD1	TGTGCCAGAGCCGGGACAGGGTGGAATGGCTACACCTTC	CARAGTGWNGYTF
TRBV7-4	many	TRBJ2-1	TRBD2	TGTGCCAGCAGCTTAGCTGGACTAGCGGGAGGGCTGTCTGATAATGAGCAGTTCTTC	CASSLAGLAGGLSDNEQFF
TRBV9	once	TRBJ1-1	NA	TGTGCCAGCAGCGTGGGGGTGGACATGAACACTGAAGCTTTCTTT	CASSVGVDMNTEAFF
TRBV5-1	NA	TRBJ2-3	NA	TGCGCCAGCAGCGGAGGGGACTCGACCACAGATACGCAGTATTTT	CASSGGDSTTDTQYF
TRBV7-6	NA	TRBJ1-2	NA	TGTGCCAGCAGCTTAGAGGCAGGACCCTATGGCTACACCTTC	CASSLEAGPYGYTF
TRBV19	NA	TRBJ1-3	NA	TGTGCCAGTAGTATCGGCAGCTCTGGAAACACCATATATTTT	CASSIGSSGNTIYF
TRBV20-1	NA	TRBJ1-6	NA	TGCAGTGCTTTCGACAGGAATAATTCACCCCTCCACTTT	CSAFDRNNSPLHF
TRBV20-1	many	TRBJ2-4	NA	TGCAGTGCTAGAGAAGCCGGGGGCTCGGCCAAAAACATTCAGTACTTC	CSAREAGGSAKNIQYF
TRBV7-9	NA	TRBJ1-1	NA	TGTGCCAGCGGCTCCGATACTGAAGCGTTCTTT	CASGSDTEAFF
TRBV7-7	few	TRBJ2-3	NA	TGTGCTAGCAGCCGGGCCAGGGGCGCAGATACGCAGTATTTT	CASSRARGADTQYF